This T cell receptor beta chain was profiled in a study of blood T cell repertoires in COVID-19 (TCRdb year 2020). Regarding the research as a whole: Collaborator samples came from the United States, Italy and Spain and covered acute and convalescent phases of COVID-19. HLA class I and class II types, where available, came from metadata supplied by the sample provider rather than from assay-based typing. The samples were drawn from two sources: the first 160 participants of the ongoing ImmuneRACE study, and 1,000 to 1,500 subjects contributed by 6 global collaborators. The material from the prospective study consisted of cDNA or gDNA derived from T cells, B-cell-depleted T cells, or PBMCs. The dataset comprised deeply sampled blood TCRbeta repertoires from subjects exposed to, actively infected with, or recovered from COVID-19. The repertoires were released in a freely available public database meant as a resource for research on the immune response to SARS-CoV-2. Sample metadata almost always included a de-identified subject ID, COVID-19 status, age in years and sex.

This clone has only one observation. The clone's antigen remains unknown. Per-base quality was not reported, and no clone a single base away is much larger than it. TCRbeta CDR3 regions were amplified from genomic DNA by means of the immunoSEQ Assay, a bias-controlled multiplex PCR. In the authors' own workflow: Nucleated cell counts per sample were estimated from amplification of reference gene primers within the assay. To quantify the absolute abundance of each unique TCRbeta CDR3 rearrangement, sequence reads were collapsed and filtered. For each sample, productive Simpson clonality was calculated by taking the square root of Simpson's diversity index across productive rearrangements. Drawn from immuneACCESS, this table holds only the in-frame rearrangements with V and J called that TCRdb kept. Clones are partly lost; checked studies trace under half to an unresolved V gene and leave the rest unexplained. The V and J calls and clone size are taken from that table; D and trimming were inferred from the DNA. The sample table records tens of thousands of clones; more than 75% of these occur just once. The top ten hold around 3.6% of the sample.

Whole blood was collected in K2EDTA tubes by collaborating institutions according to the institutions' own protocols. Collaborator samples were shipped for TCRbeta analysis as frozen whole blood, isolated PBMCs, or DNA extracted from either sample type. The CDR3 goes from the cysteine to the phenylalanine over 14 residues. Solely the CDR3 DNA is kept, with 42 bases framed from the first base. Based on the germline V gene, the CDR1 and CDR2 sequences are SGHTA and FQGNSA. Clipping removes 7 bases from V and 8 bases from J, with 11 as the unmatched junction base count. Study-level results and caveats: Clinical and demographic metadata were provided uncurated, with the amount varying by source and participant.

Sequencing was done on a sample of peripheral blood. The origin of this receptor is a human donor in a cohort sampled during active COVID-19. The chain is assembled from TRBV7-2 and TRBJ2-1; 7 junctional bases match TRBD2. Here the CDR3 is given as CASTAWGGGDEQFF. The DNA sequence reads TGTGCCAGCACCGCTTGGGGGGGTGGAGATGAGCAGTTCTTC.